This entry concerns a single T cell receptor beta chain. Its antigen is not identified. All donors participated as healthy donors of bone marrow. The PCR was carried out with 60 Vbeta primers and 13 Jbeta primers. Some clones are missing from TCRdb's copy, which holds only in-frame ones; the method was immunoSEQ multiplex PCR. The sample records around 160,000 clones, roughly 72% being singletons. V lost 0 bases, J lost 4 bases, and 10 bases lay in between. The CDR3 runs 14 residues. CDR1 is SGHDT, CDR2 YYEEEE, per germline. This sample stems from a study of cytomegalovirus exposure and HLA in healthy donors. In the study overall: Genotyping showed 81% of roughly 400 donors falling in the Caucasian-associated ancestry cluster. Study conclusions and caveats: The presence/absence work took it that sequencing depth was about the same across donors. Both high specificity and high sensitivity reportedly marked the classifier's diagnosis of cytomegalovirus status.

The TCR was taken from a woman aged 40 to 49 in good health and CMV-seronegative. The chain joins TRBV5-6 to TRBJ1-2; TRBD1 might be the D (6 bases). The sequencing input was PBMCs. The CDR3 sequence is CASSLDRAVYGYTF. The CDR3 region has the DNA TGTGCCAGCAGCTTGGACAGGGCGGTCTATGGCTACACCTTC.